A selection of T cell receptor beta chains follows, all from one sample in a study of naive and memory T cell subsets. One entry per CDR3 protein, called by TCRdb with MiXCR from the UMI-ligation and nested PCR reads. The table has approximately 140,000 distinct CDR3 sequences, approximately 21% seen once. The specimen was naive CD8+ T cells from blood. Receptor source: a human donor in good health. The CDR3 runs from the conserved cysteine through the conserved F or W. The D gene is left open where the match is weak. Expanded clones are given a class, and other clones once, few, many or no size at all.

TRBJ1-2 | TRBV7-9 | TRBD1 | few | TGTGCCAGCACCGCTAGACAGGGGGGGATTTATGGCTACACCTTC | CASTARQGGIYGYTF
TRBJ2-3 | TRBV28 | . | . | TGTGCCAGCAGCCCACAAAGCGACGGGACAGATACGCAGTATTTT | CASSPQSDGTDTQYF
TRBJ2-3 | TRBV12-3/TRBV12-4 | . | few | TGTGCCAGCACCCGGGCCGGCCGCACAGATACGCAGTATTTT | CASTRAGRTDTQYF
TRBJ1-1 | TRBV7-6 | . | . | TGTGCCAGCAGCTTAGTCACGCGAGACACTGAAGCTTTCTTT | CASSLVTRDTEAFF
TRBJ2-1 | TRBV9 | . | few | TGTGCCAGCAGCGTAGACCCTACTAGTCGAGATTACTTCAATGAGCAGTTCTTC | CASSVDPTSRDYFNEQFF
TRBJ1-5 | TRBV6-6 | . | few | TGTGCCAGCACTCGCGTGGGTATCAATCAGCCCCAGCATTTT | CASTRVGINQPQHF
TRBJ2-2 | TRBV27 | TRBD2 | . | TGTGCCAGCAGTACGGGAGGGCCGGTCGGGGAGCTGTTTTTT | CASSTGGPVGELFF
TRBJ2-3 | TRBV4-3 | . | few | TGCGCCAGCAGCCAAAGTCTTTTTTCCGAGACAGGGAGGTGGGCGCAGTATTTT | CASSQSLFSETGRWAQYF
TRBJ1-5 | TRBV27 | . | . | TGTGCCAGCAGACCCCGCTTCGAGGGTTTTAATCAGCCCCAGCATTTT | CASRPRFEGFNQPQHF
TRBJ2-3 | TRBV27 | TRBD1 | . | TGTGCCACCCAACCAACAGGGGCAGATACGCAGTATTTT | CATQPTGADTQYF
TRBJ2-4 | TRBV7-6 | . | . | TGTGCCAGCAGCTTAGGGGGGGAAGGAGACATTCAGTACTTC | CASSLGGEGDIQYF
TRBJ2-3 | TRBV5-6 | . | . | TGTGCCAGCAGCTTGGACGTACTCGGCACAGATACGCAGTATTTT | CASSLDVLGTDTQYF
TRBJ2-3 | TRBV6-5 | . | . | TGTGCCAGCAGTCGCATGGTGACAGATACGCAGTATTTT | CASSRMVTDTQYF
TRBJ2-7 | TRBV28 | TRBD2 | few | TGTGCCAGCAGTTTACCCACTAGCGGGAGGGCCTGGTACGAGCAGTACTTC | CASSLPTSGRAWYEQYF
TRBJ2-3 | TRBV9 | . | few | TGTGCCAGCAGCGTAGTCCAGGACACAGATACGCAGTATTTT | CASSVVQDTDTQYF
TRBJ2-1 | TRBV20-1 | . | . | TGCAGTGCCCGCCCTCAGCCTCACAACTTATACAATGAGCAGTTCTTC | CSARPQPHNLYNEQFF
TRBJ2-2 | TRBV6-1 | TRBD1 | . | TGTGCCAGCAGTGACGGGGACAGGGGGAACACCGGGGAGCTGTTTTTT | CASSDGDRGNTGELFF
TRBJ2-7 | TRBV3-1 | . | . | TGTGCCAGCAGCCATAGCCCCTACGAGCAGTACTTC | CASSHSPYEQYF
TRBJ1-4 | TRBV9 | . | . | TGTGCCAGCAGCGGAAGGGATCGTGAAAAACTGTTTTTT | CASSGRDREKLFF
TRBJ2-1 | TRBV5-4 | TRBD2 | few | TGTGCCAGTACGGTAGCGGGGGGGGGAGGCAATGAGCAGTTCTTC | CASTVAGGGGNEQFF
TRBJ2-3 | TRBV7-9 | TRBD1 | few | TGTGCCAGCAGCTCCCGCTGGACAGGAAGGGGGAGCACAGATACGCAGTATTTT | CASSSRWTGRGSTDTQYF
TRBJ2-7 | TRBV27 | . | many | TGTGCCAGCAGCGGTGGAGGAGGGTTCTACGAGCAGTACTTC | CASSGGGGFYEQYF
TRBJ1-1 | TRBV28 | . | . | TGTGCCAGCCGATTACCGGGACTCCCAAGGGATACTGAAGCTTTCTTT | CASRLPGLPRDTEAFF
TRBJ2-1 | TRBV7-3 | TRBD2 | . | TGTGCCAGCAGCTTCCCCCCCGCCTGGACTAGCGGGAGCTACAATGAGCAGTTCTTC | CASSFPPAWTSGSYNEQFF
TRBJ1-3 | TRBV29-1 | . | . | TGCAGCGTAGATGACGGGCTCTCTGGAAACACCATATATTTT | CSVDDGLSGNTIYF
TRBJ1-2 | TRBV6-5 | . | few | TGTGCCAGCAGTTACGACAGCAGATCCTATGGCTACACCTTC | CASSYDSRSYGYTF
TRBJ2-3 | TRBV27 | TRBD2 | . | TGTGCCAGCATCGAGTTAGCGGGAGGTAGCACAGATACGCAGTATTTT | CASIELAGGSTDTQYF
TRBJ2-3 | TRBV7-6 | . | many | TGTGCCAGCAGCCTGACATCGCCCACAGATACGCAGTATTTT | CASSLTSPTDTQYF
TRBJ1-4 | TRBV5-6 | TRBD1 | . | TGTGCCAGCAGCCGCGACAGGGATAATGAAAAACTGTTTTTT | CASSRDRDNEKLFF